This T cell receptor (beta chain) was recovered during a study of regulatory T cells in long-lasting Graves disease. General study results and limits: Persistent Graves' patients showed a TCR diversity that was lower than that of newly diagnosed ones. Favored gene segments in persistent disease were TRBV28, TRBJ1-2 and TRBJ2-5.

This clonotype has ten or more counts. As yet, its antigen is unknown. The time point was: persistent/refractory GD, antithyroid drugs over 5 years with positive TRAb. PBMC-derived RNA was used for the TCR library. iRepertoire HTBI primers and Arm-PCR of CDR3 regions built TCR beta libraries. Via MiXCR, TCRdb re-called the multiplex PCR reads, giving one row per CDR3 protein. Of around 460,000 distinct CDR3 sequences listed, about 22% are singletons. CDR1 is MNHEY and CDR2 is SVGAGI in the germline V gene. The CDR3 is 12 residues long. Trimming removed 2 bases at V and 2 bases at J, with 4 bases between.

The source was peripheral blood mononuclear cells (PBMCs), collected when the disease was refractory, from a patient treated with antithyroid drugs. The chain employs TRBV6-5 and TRBJ2-7; unclear D gene. The clonotype comes from a female donor with Graves disease. The CDR3 sequence is CASSYDTYEQYF. CDR3 DNA: TGTGCCAGCAGTTACGACACCTACGAGCAGTACTTC.